Each of the 7 T cell receptor beta chains below was sequenced from the same sample in a study of CD8 T cells in Susac syndrome. With random hexamers, roughly 0.5 to 1 ug RNA was reverse transcribed. TCRdb used MiXCR to reprocess the immunoSEQ multiplex PCR reads, holding one entry per CDR3 protein. The sample carries some 200,000 distinct CDR3 sequences, roughly 95% recorded once. Sequencing was performed on CD4+ T cells from PBMCs. Source of these receptors: a human donor in good health.

This chain links TRBV6-2 or TRBV6-3 with TRBJ2-1; a possible D gene is TRBD2 (6 bases). The length of the CDR3 is 15 residues. Trimming stripped 2 bases from V and 8 bases from J, with 16 bases between. In germline, CDR1 is MNHEY, CDR2 SVGEGT. The CDR3 protein is CASSYPQRASDEQFF. CDR3 bases: TGTGCCAGCAGTTACCCCCAGCGGGCTTCTGATGAGCAGTTCTTC.

Concerning this clonotype: A junction boundary mismatches the germline segment, possibly from a read error. This chain uses TRBV7-7 with TRBJ1-4; 7 bases agree with TRBD1. Germline CDR1 and CDR2: SSHAT and FNYEAQ (reference sequence). The CDR3 loop spans 14 amino acids. This chain's CDR3 is CASSSTGTNEKLFF. The DNA of the CDR3 is TGTGCTAGCAGCTCGACAGGGACTAATGAAAAACTGTTTTTT. Full variable domain (remainder filled in from reference TRBV7-7 and TRBJ1-4): GAGVSQSPRYKVTKRGQDVTLRCDPISSHATLYWYQQALGQGPEFLTYFNYEAQPDKSGLPSDRFSAERPEGSISTLTIQRTEQRDSAMYRCASSSTGTNEKLFFGSGTQLSVL.

The chain carries TRBV29-1 and TRBJ2-2; D is undetermined. This CDR3 is 13 amino acids long. V was trimmed by 0 bases and J by 7 bases, leaving 9 bases between them. CDR1 SQVTM and CDR2 ANQGSEA come from the germline V gene. The CDR3 DNA sequence: TGCAGCGTTGAAGAGGACGGAATCGGGGAGCTGTTTTTT. Translated, it gives CSVEEDGIGELFF.

The chain links TRBV3-1 to TRBJ2-6, with D unclear. The ends were cut back, 4 bases at V and 0 bases at J, with 10 bases in the middle. The germline V gene encodes CDR1 LGHDT and CDR2 YNNKEL (reference sequence). This CDR3 region has 16 residues. The CDR3 here is CASSPSMSSGANVLTF. CDR3 nucleotide sequence: TGTGCCAGCAGCCCTTCCATGAGCTCTGGGGCCAACGTCCTGACTTTC.

This clonotype was seen once. The V gene is TRBV12-3 or TRBV12-4, the J gene TRBJ1-1; D not certain. Deletions cut 3 bases from V and 1 base from J, with 6 bases between. This CDR3 comprises 13 residues. CDR3 nucleotide sequence: TGTGCCAGCAGTTTGATTAGGAACACTGAAGCTTTCTTT. Its protein is CASSLIRNTEAFF.

This clonotype has a handful of counts. This chain connects TRBV3-1 to TRBJ1-2; D gene ambiguous. Germline assignment: CDR1 LGHDT and CDR2 YNNKEL (reference sequence). This CDR3 is 13 amino acids long. V was pared by 4 bases and J by 3 bases, with 9 bases between. In DNA, the CDR3 is TGTGCCAGCAGCCCCCGAGGATACTATGGCTACACCTTC. Translated, it gives CASSPRGYYGYTF.

This sequence joins TRBV3-1 and TRBJ2-7; D is perhaps TRBD2 (6 bases). Trimming cost V 1 base and J 2 bases, with 6 bases left between them. Per the germline V gene, CDR1 is LGHDT and CDR2 is YNNKEL (reference sequence). This CDR3 contains 13 residues. The CDR3 nucleotides are TGTGCCAGCAGCCAAGGCGGGGCCTACGAGCAGTACTTC. Translating it yields CASSQGGAYEQYF.